The next 18 T cell receptor beta chains were all read from a single sample in a study of blood T cell repertoires in COVID-19. TCRdb's copy holds only in-frame clones and misses some; the assay was immunoSEQ multiplex PCR. The sample consists of some 250,000 clones, 81% of them appearing once. Sequencing was performed on peripheral blood. The source of these receptors is a woman in her fifties or sixties with active or convalescent COVID-19.

This chain joins TRBV7-9 and TRBJ2-2; TRBD2 matches 11 bases. This CDR3 comprises 17 residues. From germline, CDR1 is SEHNR and CDR2 FQNEAQ (reference sequence). V dropped 4 bases and J dropped 6; count of bases not matched to a gene: 10. DNA for the CDR3: TGTGCCAGCAGCTCCGAAGGGGTAGCGGGGGGGCCCGGGGAGCTGTTTTTT. Its protein product is CASSSEGVAGGPGELFF.

The rearrangement joins TRBV13 to TRBJ2-5; 9 positions agree with TRBD1. The length of the CDR3 is 15 residues. V was pared by 2 bases and J by 8 bases, with 9 bases of the junction left unmatched. The germline V gene has CDR1 PRHDT and CDR2 FYEKMQ (reference sequence). The CDR3 sequence: CASSLKAGQGGTQYF. For the CDR3, the DNA is TGTGCCAGCAGCTTAAAGGCGGGACAGGGAGGAACCCAGTACTTC.

The rearrangement joins TRBV7-2 to TRBJ2-7; possible D gene TRBD2, 6 bases. Germline-derived CDR1 and CDR2 are SGHTA and FQGNSA. This CDR3 comprises 14 residues. With 5 bases removed from V and 5 bases from J, the gap between germline ends came to 16 bases. In DNA, the CDR3 is TGTGCCAGCAGCGGGGGGTTAAGTCGGGACGAGCAGTACTTC. Its translation is CASSGGLSRDEQYF.

This rearrangement joins TRBV23-1 to TRBJ1-2, with a weak D call TRBD1 (5 bases). TRBV23-1 is an open reading frame, and its role is uncertain. This CDR3 is 10 amino acids long. Trimming shortened V by 11 bases and J by 8 bases, and 12 bases separated the two germline ends. The CDR3 region is CAYRPGGYTF. CDR3 nucleotide sequence: TGCGCCTACCGACCAGGGGGCTACACCTTC.

CDR3 sequence reads: CASSLTGGLSYNEQFF. The CDR3 DNA reads as TGTGCCAGCAGCTTAACCGGGGGGCTCTCCTACAATGAGCAGTTCTTC. V gene TRBV7-2 combines with J gene TRBJ2-1; tentative D call: TRBD2 (7 bases). The CDR3 is 16 amino acids. Germline-derived CDR1 and CDR2 are SGHTA and FQGNSA. Trimming took off 2 bases at V and 0 bases at J, with 11 bases between the two ends.

V gene TRBV4-3 combines with J gene TRBJ2-6, with a possible D match to TRBD1 (5 bases). The CDR3 has 17 residues. CDR1 is LGHNA and CDR2 is YSLEER in the germline V gene. Between the trimmed V and J ends, which lost 1 base and 0 bases, there was a span of 10 bases. The CDR3 sequence: CASSQADSRSGANVLTF. The CDR3 nucleotides read TGCGCCAGCAGCCAAGCCGACAGCCGCTCTGGGGCCAACGTCCTGACTTTC.

This clone appeared once. This chain links TRBV4-1 with TRBJ1-2; a possible D gene is TRBD1 (6 bases). Looked up from germline, CDR1 is MGHRA and CDR2 is YSYEKL. The length of the CDR3 is 16 residues. Trimming removed 3 bases from V and 4 bases from J, with 18 bases in between. The CDR3 sequence: CASSQDKGVAGYGYTF. In DNA, the CDR3 is TGCGCCAGCAGCCAGGATAAGGGGGTTGCGGGCTATGGCTACACCTTC.

This rearrangement joins TRBV7-9 to TRBJ2-7, with 8 bases that match TRBD1. With V trimmed by 1 base and J by 3 bases, 2 bases remained unmatched. Germline CDR1 and CDR2: SEHNR and FQNEAQ (reference sequence). The CDR3 is 14 residues long. The DNA of the CDR3 is TGTGCCAGCAGCTTAGGGACAGGGAACTACGAGCAGTACTTC. Translating gives CASSLGTGNYEQYF.

V and J are TRBV5-1 and TRBJ2-7; D unresolved. Trimming shortened V by 8 bases and J by 1 base, and 13 bases separated the two germline ends. The CDR3 totals 13 residues. Germline V gene sequence: CDR1 SGHRS, CDR2 YFSETQ. As DNA, the CDR3 is TGCGCCAGTAGAATCCTTCCTTCCTACGAGCAGTACTTC. Translating gives CASRILPSYEQYF.

The chain employs TRBV27 and TRBJ1-5, with 8 bases that match TRBD1. The CDR3 has 16 amino acids. Germline CDR1 is MNHEY and CDR2 is SMNVEV (reference sequence). After removal of 3 bases from V and 2 bases from J, the junction contained 6 bases not matched to a gene. CDR3 in DNA: TGTGCCAGCAGTTTGAGGACAGGGATGGGCAATCAGCCCCAGCATTTT. Its protein product is CASSLRTGMGNQPQHF.

The chain employs TRBV27 and TRBJ2-7; 8 bases align to TRBD2. J lost 5 bases, V lost 6 bases, and 9 bases had no gene match. Germline CDR1 MNHEY, CDR2 SMNVEV (reference sequence). The CDR3 has 14 amino acids. CDR3 in amino acids: CASSQRGTDNEQYF. The CDR3 coding sequence is TGTGCCAGCAGCCAGCGGGGGACGGATAACGAGCAGTACTTC.

This chain links TRBV18 with TRBJ2-2; 10 positions agree with TRBD1. CDR1 is KGHSH and CDR2 is LQKENI in the germline V gene. This CDR3 region has 17 residues. V lost 5 bases to trimming and J lost 5 bases; unmatched junction nucleotides: 11. The DNA of the CDR3 is TGTGCCAGCTCATTCTTCCCCGGGACAGGGGAGACCGGGGAGCTGTTTTTT. This codes for CASSFFPGTGETGELFF.

This chain connects TRBV9 to TRBJ2-5; 9 nucleotides line up with TRBD2. Germline lookup yields CDR1 SGDLS and CDR2 YYNGEE. Trimming cost V 4 bases and J 5 bases; bases outside gene matches: 6. This CDR3 spans 14 amino acids. The CDR3 DNA is TGTGCCAGCAGCCCGGATCTAGCGGGGGAGACCCAGTACTTC. Translation gives CASSPDLAGETQYF. Full variable domain (remainder filled in from reference TRBV9 and TRBJ2-5): DSGVTQTPKHLITATGQRVTLRCSPRSGDLSVYWYQQSLDQGLQFLIQYYNGEERAKGNILERFSAQQFPDLHSELNLSSLELGDSALYFCASSPDLAGETQYFGPGTRLLVL.

The chain recombines TRBV19 with TRBJ1-1, with D possibly TRBD1 on 6 matching bases. The CDR3 consists of 14 residues. V lost 5 bases and J lost 1, with 11 bases in between. CDR1 and CDR2 from the germline V gene are LNHDA and SQIVND (reference sequence). For the CDR3, the DNA is TGTGCCAGTAGTGTCGACAGGACGAACACTGAAGCTTTCTTT. Its translation is CASSVDRTNTEAFF.

This chain uses TRBV19 with TRBJ2-2, with a tentative D call TRBD2 (5 bases). In germline, CDR1 is LNHDA, CDR2 SQIVND (reference sequence). Trimming removed 3 bases at V and 6 bases at J, with 17 bases between. This CDR3 has 16 amino acids. The CDR3 is CASSISRGSGSGELFF. The CDR3 nucleotides are TGTGCCAGTAGTATCTCCCGCGGGTCGGGGTCCGGGGAGCTGTTTTTT.

This rearrangement joins TRBV7-3 to TRBJ2-1; possibly TRBD1 for D (5 bases). Trimming cost V 6 bases and J 4 bases, with 10 bases left between them. The CDR3 totals 13 residues. Germline V gives CDR1 SGHTA, CDR2 FQGTGA. The CDR3: CASSSGHYNEQFF. CDR3 DNA: TGTGCCAGCAGTTCCGGACATTACAATGAGCAGTTCTTC.

This chain connects TRBV19 to TRBJ2-7, with D unclear. Trimming cost V 5 bases and J 5 bases, with 10 bases left between them. In germline, CDR1 is LNHDA, CDR2 SQIVND (reference sequence). This CDR3 contains 12 residues. The CDR3: CASSLVADEQYF. The CDR3 nucleotides read TGTGCCAGTAGTCTCGTGGCCGACGAGCAGTACTTC.

The rearrangement links TRBV5-1 to TRBJ2-1; the D gene is possibly TRBD1 (5 bases). There are 15 residues in the CDR3. Germline V gene lookup returns CDR1 SGHRS and CDR2 YFSETQ. Trimming took 1 base from V and 6 from J, leaving 14 bases between them. CDR3 protein: CASSLRTSGGNEQFF. The CDR3 DNA follows: TGCGCCAGCAGCTTGCGGACATCGGGTGGCAATGAGCAGTTCTTC.